The 19 T cell receptor beta chains reported below all come from one sample, sequenced in a study of blood T cell repertoires in COVID-19. Libraries were prepared by immunoSEQ multiplex PCR; TCRdb keeps only in-frame clonotypes and omits some of them. Counted here are 140,000 or so clones, around 90% occurring once; the ten biggest clones make up roughly 1.5%. The sample comprised peripheral blood. All receptors derive from a human donor in a cohort sampled during active COVID-19.

Ten or more counts support this clone. This sequence joins TRBV29-1 and TRBJ1-1; D gene ambiguous. The CDR3 is made up of 11 amino acids. The ends were cut back, 2 bases at V and 4 bases at J, with 5 bases in the middle. In germline, CDR1 is SQVTM, CDR2 ANQGSEA. The CDR3 reads CSVEQVTEAFF. CDR3 sequence (DNA): TGCAGCGTTGAACAGGTCACTGAAGCTTTCTTT.

This chain uses TRBV5-1 with TRBJ2-3, with D possibly being TRBD1 (6 bases). The CDR3 sequence is 16 residues long. V was clipped by 0 bases and J by 2 bases, with 13 bases between them. Germline loops: CDR1 SGHRS, CDR2 YFSETQ. This CDR3 reads CASSLETGHTTDTQYF. CDR3 in DNA: TGCGCCAGCAGCTTGGAGACAGGACACACCACAGATACGCAGTATTTT.

V gene TRBV18 combines with J gene TRBJ2-7; TRBD1 matches 10 bases. Germline V gene data show CDR1 as KGHSH and CDR2 as LQKENI. The V segment lost 3 bases and the J segment 2 bases; nucleotides outside the gene matches: 4. This CDR3 is built from 15 residues. In DNA, the CDR3 is TGTGCCAGCTCACCCAGCGGACAGGGGGCCTACGAGCAGTACTTC. It translates to CASSPSGQGAYEQYF.

This clone has only one observation. The rearrangement links TRBV2 to TRBJ2-1, with TRBD2 matching over 10 bases. J was trimmed by 6 bases and V by 8 bases; bases with no gene match: 7. In germline, CDR1 is SNHLY, CDR2 FYNNEI. The CDR3 contains 14 residues. The DNA for the CDR3 is TGTGCCAGCCATAGACTAGCGGGCCCCAATGAGCAGTTCTTC. Amino acid sequence: CASHRLAGPNEQFF.

The CDR3 bases are TGCAGTGCAACAGGGAACACTGAAGCTTTCTTT. It yields the protein CSATGNTEAFF. The V call is TRBV20-1, the J call TRBJ1-1; D perhaps matches TRBD1 (5 bases). The CDR3 runs to 11 residues. Per germline, CDR1 DFQATT and CDR2 SNEGSKA (reference sequence). V was shortened by 6 bases and J by 1 base, with 6 bases between the two germline ends.

This clone showed up just once. The chain carries TRBV7-6 and TRBJ2-7; the D gene is possibly TRBD1 (6 bases). This CDR3 is 15 amino acids long. The germline CDR1 and CDR2 sequences are SGHVS and FNYEAQ. The V and J ends lost 3 bases and 1 base respectively, with 13 bases between them. The CDR3 sequence: CASSFRGTVSYEQYF. Here the CDR3 DNA reads TGTGCCAGCAGCTTTAGGGGGACGGTATCCTACGAGCAGTACTTC.

V gene TRBV4-1 combines with J gene TRBJ2-7; possibly TRBD1 for D (6 bases). CDR1 and CDR2 from the germline V gene are MGHRA and YSYEKL. This CDR3 contains 18 residues. V was shortened by 1 base and J by 2 bases, with 21 bases between the two germline ends. This CDR3 is CASSQAPYRDRRAYEQYF. In nucleotides, the CDR3 is TGCGCCAGCAGCCAAGCCCCCTACAGGGACCGACGCGCCTACGAGCAGTACTTC.

Remarks on this clone: Additional DNA sequences in this sample encode the identical CDR3. This chain connects TRBV18 to TRBJ1-4; maybe TRBD1 (5 bases). Trimming pared 3 bases from V and 6 bases from J, leaving 11 bases between. This CDR3 has 14 amino acids. From germline, CDR1 is KGHSH and CDR2 LQKENI. In nucleotides, the CDR3 is TGTGCCAGCTCACCTCAGGGAGGGGATGAAAAACTGTTTTTT. Translating it yields CASSPQGGDEKLFF.

The gene calls are TRBV7-9 and TRBJ1-6; tentative D call: TRBD1 (6 bases). Trimming removed 4 bases at V and 6 bases at J, with 10 bases between. The CDR3 is made up of 14 amino acids. Germline CDR1 is SEHNR and CDR2 is FQNEAQ (reference sequence). DNA for the CDR3: TGTGCCAGCAGCTCAGGACAGCTTAATTCACCCCTCCACTTT. As protein: CASSSGQLNSPLHF.

This clone occurred once. This chain joins TRBV7-9 and TRBJ1-4; perhaps TRBD1 as D (5 bases). Per germline, CDR1 SEHNR and CDR2 FQNEAQ (reference sequence). V was pared by 9 bases and J by 7 bases, with 15 bases between. The CDR3 contains 13 residues. The CDR3 here is CASQFGGTEKLFF. CDR3 DNA sequence: TGTGCCAGTCAATTCGGAGGGACTGAAAAACTGTTTTTT.

This clone was counted once. The V and J genes are TRBV6-5 and TRBJ1-5; D may be TRBD1 (5 bases). The CDR3 runs to 15 residues. Trimming cost V 0 bases and J 5 bases, with 11 bases left between them. CDR1 is MNHEY, CDR2 SVGAGI, per germline. The CDR3 DNA follows: TGTGCCAGCAGTTACTCTTCCAGGGTCGATCAGCCCCAGCATTTT. Amino acids: CASSYSSRVDQPQHF.

The chain recombines TRBV11-2 with TRBJ2-5; D is possibly TRBD2 (6 bases). V was clipped by 4 bases and J by 7 bases, with 19 bases between them. CDR3 size: 15 residues. The germline V gene has CDR1 SGHAT and CDR2 FQNNGV. The CDR3 DNA reads TGTGCCAGCAGCTGGCTAGGCCGCGGGATCGGGACCCAGTACTTC. Translated, it gives CASSWLGRGIGTQYF.

This sequence joins TRBV9 and TRBJ2-7; 9 nucleotides match TRBD2. CDR3 length equals 15 residues. V lost 0 bases to trimming and J lost 2 bases; unmatched junction nucleotides: 3. Germline V lookup: CDR1 SGDLS, CDR2 YYNGEE. The CDR3 DNA sequence: TGTGCCAGCAGCGTAGGGGCTAGCGGGGCCTACGAGCAGTACTTC. Its protein is CASSVGASGAYEQYF. Supplemented by reference TRBV9 and TRBJ2-7, the full variable domain reads DSGVTQTPKHLITATGQRVTLRCSPRSGDLSVYWYQQSLDQGLQFLIQYYNGEERAKGNILERFSAQQFPDLHSELNLSSLELGDSALYFCASSVGASGAYEQYFGPGTRLTVT.

The chain uses TRBV7-8 and TRBJ2-5; TRBD2 aligns across 8 bases. J lost 4 bases, V lost 5 bases, and 6 bases had no gene match. Germline lookup yields CDR1 SGHVS and CDR2 FQNEAQ. CDR3 size: 14 residues. The CDR3 loop reads CASSISGVAETQYF. CDR3 sequence (DNA): TGTGCCAGCAGCATTAGCGGGGTTGCAGAGACCCAGTACTTC.

V gene TRBV7-8 combines with J gene TRBJ2-1; possible D gene TRBD2, 7 bases. The CDR3 has 16 amino acids. Germline assignment: CDR1 SGHVS and CDR2 FQNEAQ. Trimming took off 3 bases at V and 4 bases at J, with 16 bases between the two ends. The CDR3 here is CASSFPSAGAYNEQFF. For the CDR3, the DNA is TGTGCCAGCAGCTTCCCTTCGGCGGGGGCGTACAATGAGCAGTTCTTC. Full variable domain (missing parts from reference TRBV7-8 and TRBJ2-1): GAGVSQSPRYKVAKRGQDVALRCDPISGHVSLFWYQQALGQGPEFLTYFQNEAQLDKSGLPSDRFFAERPEGSVSTLKIQRTQQEDSAVYLCASSFPSAGAYNEQFFGPGTRLTVL.

This clone was seen once. The chain has TRBV11-2 and TRBJ2-1; perhaps TRBD2 as D (5 bases). Germline V gene data show CDR1 as SGHAT and CDR2 as FQNNGV. This CDR3 comprises 14 residues. V was shortened by 1 base and J by 8 bases, with 12 bases between the two germline ends. CDR3 nucleotides: TGTGCCAGCAGCTTAGCGGGGAGCCTCGATGAGCAGTTCTTC. Residues: CASSLAGSLDEQFF.

The V and J genes are TRBV7-6 and TRBJ2-2; D unclear. CDR1 is SGHVS and CDR2 is FNYEAQ in the germline V gene. V was shortened by 1 base and J by 8 bases, with 5 bases between the two germline ends. The CDR3 runs to 12 residues. CDR3 DNA: TGTGCCAGCAGCTTAGTTCCAGGGGAGCTGTTTTTT. Translated: CASSLVPGELFF.

The chain is built from TRBV6-2 or TRBV6-3 and TRBJ2-5; no reliable D call. CDR1 is MNHEY and CDR2 is SVGEGT in the germline V gene. Between the trimmed V and J ends, which lost 4 bases and 1 base, there was a span of 10 bases. The CDR3 length is 14 residues. CDR3 in DNA: TGTGCCAGCAGTTTTACAGTCTCCCAAGAGACCCAGTACTTC. This encodes CASSFTVSQETQYF.

The V call is TRBV18, the J call TRBJ1-2; TRBD1 matches 9 bases. Germline V lookup: CDR1 KGHSH, CDR2 LQKENI. Germline trimming cut 6 bases from V and 2 bases from J; bases unmatched to any gene: 13. The CDR3 spans 17 residues. CDR3 amino acids: CASSLRDRAVDNYGYTF. The DNA of the CDR3 is TGTGCCAGCTCGCTCCGGGACAGGGCGGTCGACAACTATGGCTACACCTTC.